Listed here are 27 T cell receptor beta chains from one sample, sequenced in a study of shared clonotypes between healthy human individuals (dated by TCRdb to between 2020 and 2021). CD8 naive samples were CD45RO-negative cells positively selected for CCR7, giving a CD45RA+CCR7+ population that excluded TemRA cells. Receptor libraries were prepared by the immunoSEQ multiplex PCR assay. In its TCRdb copy, this immuneACCESS table keeps in-frame sequences only and misses some clones. Where compared with another copy, unresolved V genes explain less than half of these, and the others have no known cause. The sample includes 1.5 million to 2.5 million clones, with about 95% observed a single time. The ten largest clones take up 1.2% of the sample. Sequencing input: naive CD8+ T cells sorted from blood. Interpreted using the paper, the cell subset or site label stands for: CD45RA+CCR7+. Every receptor here comes from a man between 18 and 35 years old in good health.

The chain is built from TRBV27 and TRBJ2-1; 12 bases map to TRBD2. Per germline, CDR1 MNHEY and CDR2 SMNVEV (reference sequence). Unmatched junction bases numbered 3, after V lost 3 bases and J lost 9 bases. This CDR3 region has 14 residues. CDR3 in amino acids: CASSLTSGRAEQFF. Here the CDR3 DNA reads TGTGCCAGCAGTTTGACTAGCGGGAGAGCTGAGCAGTTCTTC.

The V gene is TRBV19, the J gene TRBJ1-1; D remains unclear. Trimming left V 7 bases short and J 1 base short, with 16 bases between. Germline V CDR1 and CDR2: LNHDA, SQIVND (reference sequence). This CDR3 contains 15 residues. The CDR3 spells CASTLKGLWNTEAFF. The CDR3 nucleotides read TGTGCCAGTACCCTAAAGGGCCTTTGGAACACTGAAGCTTTCTTT.

This chain uses TRBV30 with TRBJ2-2, with D possibly TRBD2 on 7 matching bases. Germline V gene data show CDR1 as GTSNPN and CDR2 as SVGIG (reference sequence). This CDR3 has 15 residues. V was clipped by 2 bases and J by 8 bases, with 18 bases between them. The CDR3, as DNA: TGTGCCTGGAGTCATCCCGGGGGGCAGCTTGGGGAGCTGTTTTTT. Encoded protein: CAWSHPGGQLGELFF.

Regarding this clone: The sample holds other DNA sequences that translate to the same CDR3. The chain's CDR3 is CASSYVRGNTEAFF. CDR3 coding DNA: TGTGCCAGCAGTTACGTTAGGGGGAACACTGAAGCTTTCTTT. This chain uses TRBV6-5 with TRBJ1-1; D possibly corresponds to TRBD1 (5 bases). Germline-derived CDR1 and CDR2 are MNHEY and SVGAGI. Trimming left V 2 bases short and J 1 base short, with 8 bases between. The CDR3 spans 14 residues.

The V and J genes are TRBV2 and TRBJ2-7, with D uncertain. The CDR3 extends over 13 amino acids. Germline V gene sequence: CDR1 SNHLY, CDR2 FYNNEI. V lost 7 bases, J lost 1 base, and 11 bases lay in between. CDR3 nucleotides: TGTGCCAGCACCCCAGCGCAATCCTACGAGCAGTACTTC. Its protein is CASTPAQSYEQYF.

A word on this clone: The same CDR3 arises from other DNA sequences in this sample as well. The chain employs TRBV4-1 and TRBJ1-1; D remains unclear. The germline gives CDR1 MGHRA, CDR2 YSYEKL. The V end lost 2 bases, the J end lost 1 base, and 2 bases lay between the germline ends. The CDR3 loop spans 12 amino acids. The CDR3: CASSQKNTEAFF. CDR3 sequence (DNA): TGCGCCAGCAGCCAAAAGAACACTGAAGCTTTCTTT.

This clone was seen only once. V is TRBV7-9 and J is TRBJ2-7; the D gene is possibly TRBD2 (5 bases). Germline CDR1 SEHNR, CDR2 FQNEAQ (reference sequence). V gave up 3 bases and J gave up 2 bases, with 11 bases separating them. This CDR3 is 14 amino acids long. The CDR3 sequence is CASSFGEGPYEQYF. The CDR3 DNA sequence: TGTGCCAGCAGCTTTGGCGAGGGCCCCTACGAGCAGTACTTC. The whole variable domain, remainder taken from reference TRBV7-9 and TRBJ2-7, is DTGVSQNPRHKITKRGQNVTFRCDPISEHNRLYWYRQTLGQGPEFLTYFQNEAQLEKSRLLSDRFSAERPKGSFSTLEIQRTEQGDSAMYLCASSFGEGPYEQYFGPGTRLTVT.

This clone was recorded once. The chain employs TRBV9 and TRBJ2-1; a weak D match, TRBD2 (6 bases). Germline V gene sequence: CDR1 SGDLS, CDR2 YYNGEE. This CDR3 spans 15 amino acids. V was shortened by 1 base and J by 7 bases, with 15 bases between the two germline ends. The CDR3 sequence is CASSVRAGTGNEQFF. The CDR3 nucleotides read TGTGCCAGCAGCGTAAGGGCGGGAACGGGTAATGAGCAGTTCTTC.

This chain connects TRBV7-9 to TRBJ2-7, with TRBD1 as a possible D gene (7 bases). This CDR3 is 14 amino acids long. CDR1 and CDR2 (germline): SEHNR, FQNEAQ (reference sequence). The germline V and J ends were trimmed by 3 bases and 2 bases, with 11 bases remaining between them. The CDR3 nucleotides read TGTGCCAGCAGCTTTGGCGGGACAGCCTACGAGCAGTACTTC. Translating gives CASSFGGTAYEQYF.

Worth noting for this clone: Additional DNA sequences in this sample encode the identical CDR3. The genes are TRBV27 and TRBJ2-5; 7 bases line up with TRBD2. V trimming: 3 bases; J trimming: 4 bases; junction bases outside the gene matches: 5. CDR1 MNHEY and CDR2 SMNVEV come from the germline V gene (reference sequence). The CDR3 totals 14 residues. CDR3 loop: CASSLGGRGETQYF. The CDR3 nucleotides are TGTGCCAGCAGTTTGGGCGGGAGAGGAGAGACCCAGTACTTC.

The rearrangement uses TRBV6-1 and TRBJ2-6; no definite D call. Germline V gives CDR1 MNHNS, CDR2 SASEGT. The length of the CDR3 is 11 residues. Trimming pared 4 bases from V and 11 bases from J, leaving 6 bases between. CDR3 protein: CASSAGDVLTF. DNA for the CDR3: TGTGCCAGCAGTGCGGGTGACGTCCTGACTTTC.

The CDR3 here is CASRAGSSTGELFF. The CDR3 DNA reads TGCGCCAGCAGAGCCGGGAGCTCCACCGGGGAGCTGTTTTTT. The chain links TRBV4-3 to TRBJ2-2, with D tentatively TRBD2 (6 bases). The CDR3 runs 14 residues. Trimming took 6 bases from V and 4 from J, leaving 12 bases between them. CDR1 and CDR2 from the germline V gene are LGHNA and YSLEER.

V and J are TRBV7-8 and TRBJ2-1; weak D call: TRBD1 (5 bases). Germline CDR1 reads SGHVS; CDR2 reads FQNEAQ. This CDR3 is built from 14 residues. V lost 4 bases, J lost 1 base, and 8 bases lay in between. The CDR3 spells CASSSKGSYNEQFF. CDR3 sequence (DNA): TGTGCCAGCAGCTCAAAGGGGTCCTACAATGAGCAGTTCTTC.

This clone was picked up one time. The chain uses TRBV5-6 and TRBJ1-6; D gene ambiguous. CDR1 and CDR2 (germline): SGHDT, YYEEEE. The CDR3 is 15 residues long. V lost 0 bases, J lost 4 bases, and 8 bases lay in between. The CDR3: CASSLGQRYNSPLHF. The CDR3 DNA sequence: TGTGCCAGCAGCTTGGGGCAGCGTTATAATTCACCCCTCCACTTT.

The chain is built from TRBV5-1 and TRBJ2-3, with 7 bases identical to TRBD1. Losses at the gene ends were 2 bases for V and 2 bases for J; bases not matched to a gene: 2. The CDR3 extends over 14 amino acids. Germline-derived CDR1 and CDR2 are SGHRS and YFSETQ. This CDR3 is CASSFDRDTDTQYF. The CDR3 nucleotides are TGCGCCAGCAGCTTCGACAGGGACACAGATACGCAGTATTTT.

The CDR3 sequence is CASSQDLVGRDQPQHF. For the CDR3, the DNA is TGCGCCAGCAGCCAAGATCTGGTAGGAAGGGATCAGCCCCAGCATTTT. The J gene is TRBJ1-5, the V gene TRBV4-1; D ambiguous. The CDR3 extends over 16 amino acids. V shed 0 bases and J shed 5 bases, with 14 bases lying between them. CDR1 and CDR2 (germline): MGHRA, YSYEKL.

The genes are TRBV4-3 and TRBJ2-5; D is possibly TRBD2 (5 bases). The end of the DNA fits TRBJ2-7 better, so the J call may be wrong. This CDR3 is built from 15 residues. The germline V gene encodes CDR1 LGHNA and CDR2 YSLEER. The DNA for the CDR3 is TGCGCCAGCAGCCAAGATCGAAGCGGAGCCTACGAGCAGTACTTC. Translation gives CASSQDRSGAYEQYF.

The CDR3 DNA sequence: TGTGCCAGCAGCTTGGAGCACAATGAGCAGTTCTTC. Translated, it gives CASSLEHNEQFF. The V call is TRBV5-4, the J call TRBJ2-1; unclear D gene. The CDR3 extends over 12 amino acids. CDR1 and CDR2 (germline): SGHNT, YYREEE (reference sequence). V was trimmed by 0 bases and J by 5 bases, leaving 3 bases between them.

This chain connects TRBV4-3 to TRBJ2-5, with a tentative D call TRBD1 (6 bases). From germline, CDR1 is LGHNA and CDR2 YSLEER. The ends were cut back, 1 base at V and 5 bases at J, with 14 bases in the middle. This CDR3 spans 15 amino acids. The CDR3 loop is CASSQVHRAWETQYF. Written as DNA, the CDR3 is TGCGCCAGCAGCCAAGTTCACAGGGCTTGGGAGACCCAGTACTTC.

The chain uses TRBV27 and TRBJ2-3, with TRBD2 identical over 8 bases. CDR3 length: 15 residues. CDR1 and CDR2 from the germline V gene are MNHEY and SMNVEV (reference sequence). The junction had 4 bases not matched to a gene; V was cut back by 1 base and J by 4 bases. In DNA form, the CDR3 reads TGTGCCAGCAGTTTATTCGGGGGGGCCCCAGATACGCAGTATTTT. This translates into CASSLFGGAPDTQYF.

This clone was found once. The rearrangement uses TRBV7-9 and TRBJ2-7, with TRBD2 matching 7 bases. V was pared by 5 bases and J by 5 bases, with 9 bases of the junction left unmatched. The CDR3 extends over 14 amino acids. The germline CDR1 and CDR2 sequences are SEHNR and FQNEAQ (reference sequence). The CDR3: CASSHVGTTDEQYF. The CDR3 region has the DNA TGTGCCAGCAGCCACGTCGGGACTACCGACGAGCAGTACTTC.

This clone was seen a handful of times. Other DNA sequences from this sample encode an identical CDR3 as well. CDR3 in amino acids: CASSLNTGELFF. In nucleotides, the CDR3 is TGTGCCAGCAGTCTGAACACCGGGGAGCTGTTTTTT. The chain links TRBV27 to TRBJ2-2; D is ambiguous. The CDR3 is 12 amino acids. V shed 5 bases and J shed 1 base, with 2 bases lying between them. The germline CDR1 and CDR2 sequences are MNHEY and SMNVEV (reference sequence).

The rearrangement links TRBV27 to TRBJ2-5, with D perhaps TRBD1 (6 bases). Germline CDR1 MNHEY, CDR2 SMNVEV (reference sequence). The CDR3 has 13 residues. V was trimmed by 6 bases and J by 6 bases, leaving 14 bases between them. CDR3 DNA: TGTGCCAGCAGCTACGCCGGGACAAAGACCCAGTACTTC. Protein sequence: CASSYAGTKTQYF.

CDR3 coding DNA: TGTGCCATCAGCGGACAGGGCCCGTGGACAGATACGCAGTATTTT. Protein product: CAISGQGPWTDTQYF. The chain carries TRBV10-3 and TRBJ2-3, with 8 bases matching TRBD1. The J segment lost 3 bases and the V segment lost 6 bases, leaving 8 bases of the junction unmatched. CDR3 length: 15 amino acids. Looked up from germline, CDR1 is ENHRY and CDR2 is SYGVKD.

This clone was picked up one time. V usage is TRBV7-9 and J usage is TRBJ2-1, with TRBD2 matching 7 bases. Per the germline V gene, CDR1 is SEHNR and CDR2 is FQNEAQ (reference sequence). The length of the CDR3 is 15 residues. Unmatched junction bases numbered 7, after V lost 6 bases and J lost 2 bases. The CDR3 protein is CASSLRESPYNEQFF. The CDR3 DNA reads as TGTGCCAGCAGTTTGCGGGAGTCCCCCTACAATGAGCAGTTCTTC. The whole variable domain, filled in from reference TRBV7-9 and TRBJ2-1, reads DTGVSQNPRHKITKRGQNVTFRCDPISEHNRLYWYRQTLGQGPEFLTYFQNEAQLEKSRLLSDRFSAERPKGSFSTLEIQRTEQGDSAMYLCASSLRESPYNEQFFGPGTRLTVL.

V is TRBV14 and J is TRBJ2-7; weak D call: TRBD1 (6 bases). This CDR3 region has 15 residues. The V and J ends lost 3 bases and 3 bases respectively, with 15 bases between them. From germline, CDR1 is SGHDN and CDR2 FVKESK. The CDR3 reads CASSHGGGHFYEQYF. In DNA, the CDR3 is TGTGCCAGCAGCCATGGTGGGGGACACTTCTACGAGCAGTACTTC.

V and J are TRBV27 and TRBJ2-3, with no clear D. Germline loops: CDR1 MNHEY, CDR2 SMNVEV (reference sequence). The CDR3 is 13 residues long. V was clipped by 5 bases and J by 0 bases, with 6 bases between them. This chain's CDR3 is CASSAWSTDTQYF. The CDR3 DNA reads TGTGCCAGCAGTGCATGGAGCACAGATACGCAGTATTTT.